This T cell receptor beta chain was found in a study of blood T cell repertoires in COVID-19 (TCRdb year 2020). With respect to the entire study: The collaborator samples originated in the United States, Italy and Spain and spanned the acute and convalescent phases of COVID-19. The prospective study material was composed of cDNA or gDNA derived from T cells, B-cell-depleted T cells, or PBMCs. The dataset comprised deeply sampled blood TCRbeta repertoires from subjects exposed to, actively infected with, or recovered from COVID-19. The repertoires were released in a freely available public database intended as a resource for research on the immune response to SARS-CoV-2. The samples were drawn from two sources: the first 160 participants of the ongoing ImmuneRACE study, and 1,000 to 1,500 subjects contributed by 6 global collaborators. A de-identified subject ID, COVID-19 status, age in years and sex were almost always included in the sample metadata. HLA class I and class II types, where available, came from metadata supplied by the sample provider rather than from assay-based typing.

In Seattle, one collaborating source enrolled patients while the infection was active and tracked those patients longitudinally over the course of disease. The collaborating institutions used their own protocols to collect whole blood in K2EDTA tubes. For TCRbeta analysis, collaborators shipped samples as frozen whole blood, isolated PBMCs, or DNA extracted from either of those sample types. The immunoSEQ Assay, a bias-controlled multiplex PCR, was used to amplify TCRbeta CDR3 regions from genomic DNA. As for how the authors treated the data: The number of nucleated cells in each sample was estimated from the amplification of reference gene primers within the assay. To quantify the absolute abundance of each unique TCRbeta CDR3 rearrangement, sequence reads were collapsed and filtered. For each sample, productive Simpson clonality was calculated by taking the square root of Simpson's diversity index across productive rearrangements. TCRdb limited this immuneACCESS table to in-frame rearrangements with V and J called. A share of clones is missing; checked studies link under half to unresolved V genes, and the rest is unexplained. The DNA was the basis for D and trimming; V, J and clone size are from that table. This sample lists about half a million clones; 89% were detected once. The leading ten clones occupy around 0.95% of the sample.

This clone was seen a few times. Its antigen is currently not known. No much larger clone exists at a distance of one base, and base qualities are not known. The investigation overall reported the following: The amount of clinical and demographic metadata varied by source and participant and was provided uncurated.

This receptor was obtained from a man aged 18 to 35 with COVID-19, enrolled during active disease. The sample taken for sequencing was peripheral blood.

The CDR3: CASSLAWDRDHSGNTIYF. The DNA sequence is as follows: TGTGCCAGCAGCTTGGCATGGGACAGGGACCACTCTGGAAACACCATATATTTT. Recombination connected TRBV5-6 to TRBJ1-3, and TRBD1 aligns with 9 junction nucleotides. The germline V gene provides CDR1 SGHDT and CDR2 YYEEEE. From the cysteine through the phenylalanine, the CDR3 covers 18 amino acids. Left in the record is the CDR3 DNA by itself, 54 bases read in frame from the first base. V and J are trimmed by 0 bases and 0 bases, and the gene matches miss 7 bases of the junction.